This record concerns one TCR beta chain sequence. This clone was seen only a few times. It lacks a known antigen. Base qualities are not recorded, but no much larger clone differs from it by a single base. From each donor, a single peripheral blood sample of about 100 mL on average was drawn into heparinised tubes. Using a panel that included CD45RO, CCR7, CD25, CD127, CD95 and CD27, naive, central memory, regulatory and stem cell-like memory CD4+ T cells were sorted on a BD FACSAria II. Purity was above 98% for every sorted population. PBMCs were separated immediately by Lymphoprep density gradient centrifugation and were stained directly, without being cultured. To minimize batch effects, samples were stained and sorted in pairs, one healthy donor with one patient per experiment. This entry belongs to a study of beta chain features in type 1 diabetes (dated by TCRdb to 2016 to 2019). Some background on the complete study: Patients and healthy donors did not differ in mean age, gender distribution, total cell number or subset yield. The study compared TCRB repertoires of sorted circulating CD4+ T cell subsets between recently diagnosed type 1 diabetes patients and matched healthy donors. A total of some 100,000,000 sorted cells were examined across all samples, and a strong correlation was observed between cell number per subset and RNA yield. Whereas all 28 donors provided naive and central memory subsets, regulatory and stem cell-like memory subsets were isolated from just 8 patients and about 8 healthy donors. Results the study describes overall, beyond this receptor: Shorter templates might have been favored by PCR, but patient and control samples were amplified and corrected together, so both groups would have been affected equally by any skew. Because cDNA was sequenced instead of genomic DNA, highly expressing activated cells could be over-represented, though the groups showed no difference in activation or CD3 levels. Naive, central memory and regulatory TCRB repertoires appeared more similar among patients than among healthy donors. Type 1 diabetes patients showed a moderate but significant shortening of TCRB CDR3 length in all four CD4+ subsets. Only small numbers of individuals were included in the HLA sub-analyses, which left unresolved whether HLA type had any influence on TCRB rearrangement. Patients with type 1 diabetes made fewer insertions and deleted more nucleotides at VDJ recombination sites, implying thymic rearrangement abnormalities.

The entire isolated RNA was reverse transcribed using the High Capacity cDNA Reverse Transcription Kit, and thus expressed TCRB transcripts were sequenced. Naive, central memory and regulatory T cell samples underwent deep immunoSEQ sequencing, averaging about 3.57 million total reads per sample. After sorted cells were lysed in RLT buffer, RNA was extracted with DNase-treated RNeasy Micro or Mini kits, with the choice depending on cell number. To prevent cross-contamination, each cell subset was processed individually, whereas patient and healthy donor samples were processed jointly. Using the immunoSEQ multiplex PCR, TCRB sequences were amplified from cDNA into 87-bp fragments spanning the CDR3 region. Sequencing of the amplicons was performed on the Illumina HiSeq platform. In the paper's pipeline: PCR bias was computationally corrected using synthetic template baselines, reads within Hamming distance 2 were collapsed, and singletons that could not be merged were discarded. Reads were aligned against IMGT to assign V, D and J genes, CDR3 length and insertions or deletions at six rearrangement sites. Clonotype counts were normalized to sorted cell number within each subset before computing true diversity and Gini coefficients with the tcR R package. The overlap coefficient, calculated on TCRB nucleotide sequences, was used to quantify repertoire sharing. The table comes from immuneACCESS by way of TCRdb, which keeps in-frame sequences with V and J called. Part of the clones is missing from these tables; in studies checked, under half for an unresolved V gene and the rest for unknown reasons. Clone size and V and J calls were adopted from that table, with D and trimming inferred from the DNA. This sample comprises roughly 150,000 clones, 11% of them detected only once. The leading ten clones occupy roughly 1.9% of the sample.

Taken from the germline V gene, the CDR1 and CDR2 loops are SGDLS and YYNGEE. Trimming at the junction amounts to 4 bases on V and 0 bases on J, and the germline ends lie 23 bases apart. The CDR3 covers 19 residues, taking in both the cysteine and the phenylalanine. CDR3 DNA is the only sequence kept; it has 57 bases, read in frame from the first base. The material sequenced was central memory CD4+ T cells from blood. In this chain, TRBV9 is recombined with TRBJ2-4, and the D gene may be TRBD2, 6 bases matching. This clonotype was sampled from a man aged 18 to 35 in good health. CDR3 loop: CASSLRGDGGDLAKNIQYF. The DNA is TGTGCCAGCAGCCTCCGGGGCGACGGGGGAGATCTAGCCAAAAACATTCAGTACTTC.